These T cell receptor beta chains were read from a single sample in a study of vaccination and CD4 T cells after COVID-19. What these receptors recognize is not known. TCRdb called the PCR reads again in MiXCR, with one record for every CDR3 protein. The repertoire holds over 10,000 distinct CDR3 sequences, with around 40% as singletons. The material sequenced was cultured CD4+ T cells from blood. The receptors were sampled from a human donor with COVID-19. Each CDR3 is given without its conserved first and last residue. Part of the rows lack a size; the others show once, few, many or a class for expanded clones.

J gene,clone size,V gene,CDR3 protein
TRBJ1-2,few,TRBV28,ASSAGTGGVYGYT
TRBJ1-2,large,TRBV19,SGGDRNYGYT
TRBJ1-5,.,TRBV5-4,ASSFGTTPNQPQH
TRBJ2-7,.,TRBV11-2,ASSLQRVSSYEQY
TRBJ1-2,.,TRBV12-3/TRBV12-4,ASSSRAGDYGYT
TRBJ2-2,.,TRBV6-1,ASRKEITGELF
TRBJ1-2,.,TRBV20-1,SARDRGQGGGYT
TRBJ1-5,few,TRBV20-1,SARDQGRGLVPQH
TRBJ1-3,.,TRBV19,ASSIVGVSGNTIY
TRBJ1-5,few,TRBV21-1,ASSALGSGRGEYSNQPQH
TRBJ1-2,few,TRBV29-1,SVEGGGLGGYT
TRBJ2-3,.,TRBV19,ASRFDGLTDTQY
TRBJ1-4,few,TRBV6-1,ASSEQTGNEKLF
TRBJ1-6,.,TRBV6-1,ASSPWGRSPLH
TRBJ2-6,.,TRBV28,ASSLSQAGANVLT
TRBJ2-3,few,TRBV20-1,SARDRGIGDTQY
TRBJ1-5,few,TRBV19,ASSIGDQPQH
TRBJ1-3,.,TRBV4-1,ASSHLRGGVGAGNTIY
TRBJ2-1,few,TRBV10-2,ASRAPVRRGVNEQF
TRBJ1-2,.,TRBV7-2,ASSRDEGSGYT
TRBJ2-4,.,TRBV20-1,SVLPGMGKISKNIQY
TRBJ1-1,.,TRBV15,ATSRVGAPEAF
TRBJ2-5,few,TRBV7-8,ASSSGQGSETQY
TRBJ2-2,few,TRBV14,ASSQDKDRQNTGELF
TRBJ2-7,.,TRBV6-1,ASSSGQGASYEQY
TRBJ1-2,.,TRBV20-1,SATPRGRTTGYT
TRBJ2-5,few,TRBV27,ARKGETQY
TRBJ2-7,few,TRBV6-5,ASSYSTDSYHKVEQY
TRBJ2-2,few,TRBV28,ASSTPTGELF
TRBJ1-5,few,TRBV2,ASRQGPGSKPQH
TRBJ1-1,few,TRBV6-1,ASSEPIGGQNTEAF
TRBJ2-1,.,TRBV7-9,ASSTWTGVLASGNEQF